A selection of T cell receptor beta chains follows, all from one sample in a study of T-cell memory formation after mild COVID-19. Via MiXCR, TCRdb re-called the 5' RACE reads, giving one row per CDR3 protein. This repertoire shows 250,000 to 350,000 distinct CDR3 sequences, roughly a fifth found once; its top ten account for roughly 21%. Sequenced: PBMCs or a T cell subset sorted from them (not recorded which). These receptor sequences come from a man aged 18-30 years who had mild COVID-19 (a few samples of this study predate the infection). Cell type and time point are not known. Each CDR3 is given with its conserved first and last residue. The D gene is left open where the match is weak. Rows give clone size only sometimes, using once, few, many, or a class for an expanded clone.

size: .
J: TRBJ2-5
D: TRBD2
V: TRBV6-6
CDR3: CASSLPTRGGWETQYF
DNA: TGTGCCAGCAGTTTGCCGACTCGGGGGGGTTGGGAGACCCAGTACTTC

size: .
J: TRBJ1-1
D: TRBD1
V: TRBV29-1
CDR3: CSVQQGGGMNTEAFF
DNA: TGCAGCGTCCAACAGGGGGGTGGGATGAACACTGAAGCTTTCTTT

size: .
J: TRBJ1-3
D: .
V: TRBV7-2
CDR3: CASSFTGPTGNTIYF
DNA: TGTGCCAGCAGCTTCACAGGTCCCACTGGAAACACCATATATTTT

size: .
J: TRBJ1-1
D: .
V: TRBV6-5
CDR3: CASSRARDTEAFF
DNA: TGTGCCAGCAGCCGGGCGCGGGACACTGAAGCTTTCTTT

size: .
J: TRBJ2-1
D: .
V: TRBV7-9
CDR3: CASSTPTWGFEQFF
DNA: TGTGCCAGCAGCACGCCGACCTGGGGGTTTGAGCAGTTCTTC

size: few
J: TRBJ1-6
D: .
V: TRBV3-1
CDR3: CASSQVRPPIGSPLHF
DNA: TGTGCCAGCAGCCAAGTCCGCCCGCCGATCGGTTCACCCCTCCACTTT

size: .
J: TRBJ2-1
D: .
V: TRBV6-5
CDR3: CASSYSSVYEQFF
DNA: TGTGCCAGCAGTTACTCCTCCGTCTACGAGCAGTTCTTC

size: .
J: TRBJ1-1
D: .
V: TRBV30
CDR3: CAWSAQTPNTEAFF
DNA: TGTGCCTGGAGTGCCCAGACCCCGAACACTGAAGCTTTCTTT

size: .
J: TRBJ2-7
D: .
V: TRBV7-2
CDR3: CASSPRTVGGWYF
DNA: TGTGCCAGCAGCCCCCGGACAGTTGGGGGGTGGTACTTC

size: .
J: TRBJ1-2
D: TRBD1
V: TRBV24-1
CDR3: CATSDRTGGPILGGYTF
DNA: TGTGCCACCAGTGATCGGACAGGGGGCCCGATACTAGGAGGCTACACCTTC

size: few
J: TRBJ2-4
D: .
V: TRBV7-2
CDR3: CASSSQGGIQYF
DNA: TGTGCCAGCAGCTCGCAGGGTGGCATTCAGTACTTC

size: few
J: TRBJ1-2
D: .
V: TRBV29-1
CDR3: CSARGPPPHRTNYGYTF
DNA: TGCAGCGCTCGGGGACCGCCCCCACACCGGACTAACTATGGCTACACCTTC

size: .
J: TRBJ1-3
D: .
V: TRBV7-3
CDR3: CASPRGCGRGTIYF
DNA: TGTGCCAGCCCACGTGGGTGCGGGAGAGGCACCATATATTTT

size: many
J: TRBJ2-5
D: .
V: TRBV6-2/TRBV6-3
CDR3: CASSSAEETQYF
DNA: TGTGCCAGCAGTTCAGCAGAAGAGACCCAGTACTTC

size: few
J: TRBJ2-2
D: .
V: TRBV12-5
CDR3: CASGLVLAGAGELFF
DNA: TGTGCTAGTGGTTTGGTACTCGCGGGGGCTGGGGAGCTGTTTTTT

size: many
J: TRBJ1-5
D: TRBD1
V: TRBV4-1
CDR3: CASSRTGGRGQPQHF
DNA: TGCGCCAGCAGCCGCACAGGGGGCAGGGGTCAGCCCCAGCATTTT

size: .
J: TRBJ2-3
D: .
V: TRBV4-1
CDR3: CASSVPPGVTDTQYF
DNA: TGCGCCAGCAGCGTGCCCCCGGGGGTCACAGATACGCAGTATTTT

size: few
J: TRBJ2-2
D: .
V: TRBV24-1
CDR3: CATSDYGVEWTGELFF
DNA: TGTGCCACCAGTGATTATGGGGTGGAATGGACCGGGGAGCTGTTTTTT

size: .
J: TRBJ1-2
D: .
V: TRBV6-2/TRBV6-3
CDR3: CASSPSMPYGYTF
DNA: TGTGCCAGCAGCCCCTCCATGCCATATGGCTACACCTTC

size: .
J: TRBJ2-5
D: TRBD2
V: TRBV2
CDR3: CASSELRGGALPETQYF
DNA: TGTGCCAGCAGTGAGCTACGCGGGGGGGCCCTTCCAGAGACCCAGTACTTC

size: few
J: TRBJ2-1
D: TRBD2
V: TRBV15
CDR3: CATSRGPAGAYNEQFF
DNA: TGTGCCACCAGCAGAGGGCCAGCGGGGGCCTACAATGAGCAGTTCTTC

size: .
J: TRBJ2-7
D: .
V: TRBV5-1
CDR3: CASNDGAAYEQYF
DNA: TGCGCCAGCAACGATGGGGCGGCATACGAGCAGTACTTC

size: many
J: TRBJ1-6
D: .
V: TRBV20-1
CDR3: CSASRGGSPLHF
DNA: TGCAGTGCTAGTCGGGGGGGTTCACCCCTCCACTTT

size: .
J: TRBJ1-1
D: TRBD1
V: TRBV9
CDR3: CASSRGAGTGDMNTEAFF
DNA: TGTGCCAGCAGCAGAGGGGCCGGGACAGGCGACATGAACACTGAAGCTTTCTTT

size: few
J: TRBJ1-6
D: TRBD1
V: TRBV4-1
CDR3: CASSQGEGGRNSPLHF
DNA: TGCGCCAGCAGCCAAGGGGAAGGGGGCCGGAATTCACCCCTCCACTTT

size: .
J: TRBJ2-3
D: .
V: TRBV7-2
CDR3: CASSYASADTQYF
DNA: TGTGCCAGCAGCTATGCTAGCGCAGATACGCAGTATTTT

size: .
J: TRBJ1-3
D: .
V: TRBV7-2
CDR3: CASSLVAGWTNTIYF
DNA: TGTGCCAGCAGCTTAGTGGCAGGGTGGACGAACACCATATATTTT